This T cell receptor (beta chain) was captured by sequencing in a study of T cells in Graves' hyperthyroidism and ophthalmopathy. Study findings and constraints: Through a model of 13 V-J features, ophthalmopathy was separated from stable hyperthyroidism.

This clonotype occurred many times. What it binds is unknown. Losses at the gene ends were 5 bases for V and 7 bases for J; bases not matched to a gene: 17. The CDR3 sequence is 17 residues long. The germline V gene encodes CDR1 DFQATT and CDR2 SNEGSKA (reference sequence). RNA transcripts were the template for amplifying TCR beta CDR3 regions. RT-PCR in the first round (using the HTBI primer set) targeted the TCR CDR3. MiXCR, applied by TCRdb to the multiplex PCR reads, yields one record per CDR3 protein. The table includes 130,000 to 150,000 distinct CDR3 sequences, approximately 20% detected once. The chain has TRBV20-1 and TRBJ2-7, with TRBD2 matching 13 bases. Sequencing was done on a sample of blood. The TCR originated in a woman in her 50s with Graves' hyperthyroidism that later progressed to Graves' ophthalmopathy. For the CDR3, the DNA is TGCAGTGCTCCGGACAGGGGAACACTAGCGGGAGGGAGGGAGCAGTACTTC. Residues: CSAPDRGTLAGGREQYF.